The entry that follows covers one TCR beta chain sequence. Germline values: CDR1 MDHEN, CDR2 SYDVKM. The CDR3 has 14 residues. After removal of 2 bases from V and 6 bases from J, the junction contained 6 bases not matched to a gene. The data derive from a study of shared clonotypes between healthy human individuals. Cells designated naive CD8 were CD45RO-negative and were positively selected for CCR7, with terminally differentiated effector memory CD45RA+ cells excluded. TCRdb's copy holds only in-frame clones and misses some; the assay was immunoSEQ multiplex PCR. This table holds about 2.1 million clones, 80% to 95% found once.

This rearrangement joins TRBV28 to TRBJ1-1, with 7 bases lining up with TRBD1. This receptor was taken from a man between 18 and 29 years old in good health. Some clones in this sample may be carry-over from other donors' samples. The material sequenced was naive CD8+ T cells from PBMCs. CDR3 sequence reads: CASSLPRDSPEAFF. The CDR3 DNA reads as TGTGCCAGCAGTTTACCCCGGGACAGCCCTGAAGCTTTCTTT.